This is a list of T cell receptor beta chains from one sample in a study of technical replicates of blood from a few donors. Only in-frame clones appear in the TCRdb table, and some are missing; sequencing was by immunoSEQ multiplex PCR. The sample includes about 81,000 clones, approximately 95% of them seen just once. Sequenced sample: T cells isolated from PBMCs. These receptors originate from a human donor in good health. Each CDR3 is given with its conserved first and last residue. D genes are given only for firm matches. Where a row states a size, it is once, few, many or the class of an expanded clone; other rows omit it.

J gene | clone size | D gene | V gene | CDR3 DNA | CDR3 protein
TRBJ2-6 | . | TRBD1 | TRBV4-3 | TGCGCCAGCAGCCCAGGGGGCGGCTTTTCATCTGGGGCCAACGTCCTGACTTTC | CASSPGGGFSSGANVLTF
TRBJ1-4 | . | TRBD1 | TRBV5-5 | TGTGCCAGCAGTCGGGACAGCGAACTCCTTAATGAAAAACTGTTTTTT | CASSRDSELLNEKLFF
TRBJ2-5 | . | TRBD2 | TRBV5-3 | TGTGCCAGAAGTCTAGCGGCGTACCAAGAGACCCAGTACTTC | CARSLAAYQETQYF
TRBJ1-3 | . | . | TRBV27 | TGTGCCAGCAGTTACAACGGGGAAACAAACACCATATATTTT | CASSYNGETNTIYF
TRBJ1-2 | once | TRBD1 | TRBV28 | TGTGCCAGTGAGGGGATAAACCGGGACAGGGGAGACTATGGCTACACCTTC | CASEGINRDRGDYGYTF
TRBJ1-1 | . | . | TRBV6-5 | TGTGCCAGCATCACAACCTACGGGGGGACTGAAGCTTTCTTT | CASITTYGGTEAFF
TRBJ2-7 | . | . | TRBV19 | TGTGCCAGTAGTGCAGACTCATCCTCCTACGAGCAGTACTTC | CASSADSSSYEQYF
TRBJ2-7 | . | . | TRBV6-5 | TGTGCCAGCAGTTATGAGGGGGCCTACGAGCAGTACTTC | CASSYEGAYEQYF
TRBJ2-2 | . | . | TRBV11-3 | TGTGCCAGCAGCTTTTCCGGTACCGGGGAGCTGTTTTTT | CASSFSGTGELFF
TRBJ1-3 | . | . | TRBV10-3 | TGTGCCATCAGTACACCAGGGAATGGAAACACCATATATTTT | CAISTPGNGNTIYF
TRBJ1-2 | . | TRBD1 | TRBV5-1 | TGCGCCAGTAAACCGGGACAGGGAATAGTAAGCTACACCTTC | CASKPGQGIVSYTF
TRBJ2-5 | . | TRBD2 | TRBV27 | TGTGCCAGCAGTCTGGCGGGAGTGGGGGAGACCCAGTACTTC | CASSLAGVGETQYF
TRBJ1-3 | . | TRBD1 | TRBV9 | TGTGCCAGCAGCGGGGGACAGGGAGCAGGAAACACCATATATTTT | CASSGGQGAGNTIYF
TRBJ2-7 | once | TRBD1 | TRBV6-1 | TGTGCCAGCAAGGACCTGGACAGGGGGCCGTACGAGCAGTACTTC | CASKDLDRGPYEQYF
TRBJ1-4 | . | . | TRBV6-1 | TGTGCCAGCAGTGAAGCGGTGGGGAGGGGTAATGAAAAACTGTTTTTT | CASSEAVGRGNEKLFF
TRBJ1-3 | . | . | TRBV28 | TGTGCCAGCAGTTTTTACTCTGGAAACACCATATATTTT | CASSFYSGNTIYF
TRBJ2-1 | . | TRBD1 | TRBV28 | TGTGCCAGCAGAGGGACAGGGGGCGCTTATGAGCAGTTCTTC | CASRGTGGAYEQFF
TRBJ1-5 | . | . | TRBV27 | TGTGCCGCCCTCACTGGGCGCCAGCCCCAGCATTTT | CAALTGRQPQHF
TRBJ2-6 | . | TRBD1 | TRBV19 | TGTGCCAGTAGGATGGACAGGGCTGGGGCCAACGTCCTGACTTTC | CASRMDRAGANVLTF
TRBJ2-7 | once | . | TRBV2 | TGTGCCAGCATCGGAGTGGGGCCCTACGAGCAGTACTTC | CASIGVGPYEQYF
TRBJ2-3 | . | . | TRBV28 | TGTGCCAGCAGTTCTCTGGGACTCACAGATACGCAGTATTTT | CASSSLGLTDTQYF
TRBJ2-7 | . | . | TRBV28 | TGTGCCAGCAGCTATTCAGGAATAACCTACGAGCAGTACTTC | CASSYSGITYEQYF
TRBJ2-2 | . | . | TRBV5-4 | TGTGCCAGCAGCCTTTGGGCCTCGAACACCGGGGAGCTGTTTTTT | CASSLWASNTGELFF
TRBJ2-5 | . | TRBD2 | TRBV19 | TGTGCCAGTAGTATTGGCCTAGCGGGAGGGACCCAGTACTTC | CASSIGLAGGTQYF